This T cell receptor beta chain was observed in a study of blood T cell repertoires in COVID-19. The method was immunoSEQ multiplex PCR; TCRdb's version includes in-frame clones alone and lacks a portion of them. Of hundreds of thousands of clones listed, approximately 91% are singletons. The CDR3 is made up of 17 amino acids. Germline CDR1 reads LGHDT; CDR2 reads YNNKEL (reference sequence). Trimming at V came to 1 base and at J to 4 bases, leaving 9 bases not matched to a gene. V and J are TRBV3-1 (or the pseudogene TRBV3-2) and TRBJ1-4; the match to TRBD1 covers 7 bases. The sample consisted of peripheral blood. This TCR came from a man aged 40-49 years with acute or convalescent COVID-19. The CDR3 reads CASSQAIADRVNEKLFF. As DNA, the CDR3 is TGTGCCAGCAGCCAAGCAATCGCCGACAGGGTTAATGAAAAACTGTTTTTT.